In its sample, the clone carrying this T cell receptor (beta chain) was seen a few times. What it binds is not known. In TCRdb, the reads were re-called with MiXCR into one record per CDR3 protein. The sample has hundreds of thousands of distinct CDR3 sequences, around 30% seen once. The record originates from a study of T cell repertoires in cytomegalovirus infection. Germline-derived CDR1 and CDR2 are MNHNS and SASEGT. The CDR3 runs to 14 residues. V trimming: 8 bases; J trimming: 2 bases; junction bases outside the gene matches: 8. The specimen was cultured PBMCs, collected from culture after CMV antigen stimulation. The chain joins TRBV6-1 to TRBJ1-2; 7 nucleotides align to TRBD1. The clonotype originates from a human donor in good health (CMV status not recorded). Some clones in this sample may be carry-over from other donors' samples. CDR3 loop: CASSRDSFNYGYTF. The CDR3 DNA follows: TGTGCCAGCTCCCGGGACAGTTTCAACTATGGCTACACCTTC.